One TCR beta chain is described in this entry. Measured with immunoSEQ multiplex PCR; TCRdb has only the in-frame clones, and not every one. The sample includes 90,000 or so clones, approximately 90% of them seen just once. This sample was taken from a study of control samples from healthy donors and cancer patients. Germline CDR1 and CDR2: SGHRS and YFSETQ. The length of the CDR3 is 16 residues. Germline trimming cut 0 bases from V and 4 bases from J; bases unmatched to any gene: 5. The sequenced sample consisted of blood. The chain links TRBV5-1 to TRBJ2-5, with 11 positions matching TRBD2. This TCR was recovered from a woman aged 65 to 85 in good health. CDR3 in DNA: TGCGCCAGCAGCTTGGAAGGGACTAGCGGCTCAGAGACCCAGTACTTC. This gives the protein CASSLEGTSGSETQYF. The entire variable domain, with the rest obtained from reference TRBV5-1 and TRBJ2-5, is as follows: KAGVTQTPRYLIKTRGQQVTLSCSPISGHRSVSWYQQTPGQGLQFLFEYFSETQRNKGNFPGRFSGRQFSNSRSEMNVSTLELGDSALYLCASSLEGTSGSETQYFGPGTRLLVL.